These 23 T cell receptor beta chains were all obtained from the same sample, sequenced in a study of molecular identifiers for immune sequencing clone quantification. TCRdb recomputed calls from the PCR reads with MiXCR, one row per CDR3 protein. The table includes about half a million distinct CDR3 sequences, less than 30% detected once. The source material was naive CD8+ T cells from blood, with Jurkat cell RNA spiked in. The sample's subset: FACS-sorted CD8+CD4-CCR7+CD45RA+ naive T cells. These receptors originate from a human donor in good health. Some libraries in this study had Jurkat cell RNA spiked in.

V and J are TRBV27 and TRBJ1-1; 9 nucleotides align to TRBD1. The CDR3 has 18 amino acids. CDR1 and CDR2 from the germline V gene are MNHEY and SMNVEV (reference sequence). Trimming took 7 bases from V and 0 from J; bases not matched to a gene: 15. As DNA, the CDR3 is TGTGCCAGCAACTCTAAAATCCCGGGACAGGGCCTGAACACTGAAGCTTTCTTT. It specifies CASNSKIPGQGLNTEAFF.

The chain combines TRBV19 with TRBJ1-6, with 7 positions matching TRBD1. This CDR3 spans 14 amino acids. CDR1 LNHDA and CDR2 SQIVND come from the germline V gene (reference sequence). V was clipped by 3 bases and J by 9 bases; unmatched bases: 5. The CDR3: CASSMTTGASPLHF. The DNA for the CDR3 is TGTGCCAGTAGTATGACAACAGGGGCTTCACCCCTCCACTTT.

The chain has TRBV20-1 and TRBJ1-2; D possibly corresponds to TRBD1 (6 bases). V dropped 3 bases and J dropped 4 bases, with 12 bases sitting between them. The CDR3 is 13 residues long. Germline CDR1 DFQATT, CDR2 SNEGSKA (reference sequence). Here the CDR3 reads CSARETGFYGYTF. DNA of the CDR3: TGCAGTGCTAGGGAAACAGGGTTCTATGGCTACACCTTC.

V usage is TRBV28 and J usage is TRBJ1-6; 7 bases align to TRBD1. This CDR3 region has 15 residues. The V gene's germline CDR1 is MDHEN and CDR2 SYDVKM. Germline trimming cut 3 bases from V and 9 bases from J; bases unmatched to any gene: 8. DNA of the CDR3: TGTGCCAGCAGTTTCCGAGGGCAGGGGGTTTCACCCCTCCACTTT. As protein: CASSFRGQGVSPLHF.

A word on this clonotype: Since the CDR3 does not end with the conserved phenylalanine or tryptophan, this likely comes from a read error. V is TRBV7-9 and J is TRBJ1-1, with TRBD1 as a possible D gene (6 bases). Germline V lookup: CDR1 SEHNR, CDR2 FQNEAQ (reference sequence). The CDR3 sequence is 13 residues long. Trimming cost V 7 bases and J 3 bases, with 12 bases left between them. CDR3: CASKTGPYTEAFS. In DNA form, the CDR3 reads TGTGCCAGCAAAACAGGGCCCTACACTGAAGCTTTCTCT.

CDR3 in amino acids: CASSRTGESTDTQYF. In DNA form, the CDR3 reads TGTGCCAGCAGTCGAACAGGGGAGAGCACAGATACGCAGTATTTT. The V gene is TRBV27, the J gene TRBJ2-3; 7 bases map to TRBD1. V was clipped by 5 bases and J by 0 bases; unmatched bases: 5. The V gene's germline CDR1 is MNHEY and CDR2 SMNVEV (reference sequence). The CDR3 is 15 amino acids.

There are a few counts of this clonotype. This chain links TRBV19 with TRBJ2-2, with TRBD1 matching over 7 bases. The CDR3 sequence is 18 residues long. Germline assignment: CDR1 LNHDA and CDR2 SQIVND (reference sequence). Trimming took 7 bases from V and 6 from J; bases not matched to a gene: 20. The CDR3 loop reads CASTGTGVISLLAGELFF. The CDR3 DNA is TGTGCCAGTACCGGAACAGGGGTAATCTCCCTTTTGGCCGGGGAGCTGTTTTTT.

This clonotype occurred many times. The chain uses TRBV6-2 or TRBV6-3 and TRBJ2-6; D gene unclear. The CDR3 is made up of 18 amino acids. In germline, CDR1 is MNHEY, CDR2 SVGEGT. Trimming took off 5 bases at V and 0 bases at J, with 17 bases between the two ends. This CDR3 reads CASSIPIIESSGANVLTF. The CDR3 nucleotides are TGTGCCAGCAGTATTCCCATAATTGAGAGCTCTGGGGCCAACGTCCTGACTTTC.

A remark on this clonotype: This may be a read error: a much more frequent sequence differs by one nucleotide. In DNA form, the CDR3 reads TGTGTCAGCAGTGGAAACAGTCTATTTAGCACTGAAGCTTTCTTT. It specifies CVSSGNSLFSTEAFF. The gene calls are TRBV25-1 and TRBJ1-1; D unresolved. The CDR3 consists of 15 residues. Per the germline V gene, CDR1 is MGHDK and CDR2 is SYGVNS.

This clonotype was found a few times. The genes are TRBV5-1 and TRBJ2-5; D not certain. This CDR3 is built from 15 residues. Trimming shortened V by 2 bases and J by 5 bases, and 16 bases separated the two germline ends. Germline V CDR1 and CDR2: SGHRS, YFSETQ. CDR3 sequence: CASSFLKPLGETQYF. The DNA of the CDR3 is TGCGCCAGCAGCTTTTTGAAGCCCCTGGGGGAGACCCAGTACTTC.

This clonotype has at least ten counts. The CDR3 loop reads CASSNRGSQPQHF. CDR3 nucleotides: TGTGCCAGCAGCAACAGGGGAAGTCAGCCCCAGCATTTT. The chain uses TRBV12-3 or TRBV12-4 and TRBJ1-5; the match to TRBD1 covers 7 bases. This CDR3 has 13 amino acids. The trim removed 6 bases at V and 6 bases at J, leaving 5 bases unmatched.

This clonotype has ten or more counts. This chain links TRBV7-9 with TRBJ1-5; D ambiguous. Trimming left V 4 bases short and J 1 base short, with 5 bases between. Germline values: CDR1 SEHNR, CDR2 FQNEAQ (reference sequence). The CDR3 spans 13 residues. The CDR3 sequence: CASSYESNQPQHF. For the CDR3, the DNA is TGTGCCAGCAGCTACGAGAGCAATCAGCCCCAGCATTTT.

The CDR3 loop is CASSVGVINEKLFF. The CDR3 region has the DNA TGTGCCAGCAGCGTAGGAGTAATTAATGAAAAACTGTTTTTT. This chain joins TRBV9 and TRBJ1-4, with D hard to call. The germline V and J ends were trimmed by 0 bases and 4 bases, with 7 bases remaining between them. This CDR3 has 14 residues. Germline CDR1 reads SGDLS; CDR2 reads YYNGEE.

J is TRBJ1-1 and V is TRBV11-1; a possible D gene is TRBD1 (6 bases). Per germline, CDR1 SGHAT and CDR2 FQDESV (reference sequence). With 3 bases removed from V and 0 bases from J, the gap between germline ends came to 17 bases. This CDR3 has 17 amino acids. The CDR3 loop is CASSFYPTGQMNTEAFF. The DNA of the CDR3 is TGTGCCAGCAGCTTTTACCCCACCGGACAGATGAACACTGAAGCTTTCTTT.

This clonotype was detected a few times. V usage is TRBV20-1 and J usage is TRBJ1-2; no firm D call. CDR1 and CDR2 from the germline V gene are DFQATT and SNEGSKA (reference sequence). Trimming removed 2 bases at V and 1 base at J, with 11 bases between. This CDR3 is built from 14 residues. The CDR3 DNA is TGCAGTGCTAGAACCCCCGCCAATAACTATGGCTACACCTTC. Amino acids: CSARTPANNYGYTF.

This clonotype occurred once. The rearrangement links TRBV2 to TRBJ2-7; D is ambiguous. Trimming left V 0 bases short and J 2 bases short, with 14 bases between. CDR3 length: 16 residues. Germline values: CDR1 SNHLY, CDR2 FYNNEI. CDR3: CASSEAAHPLPYEQYF. Written as DNA, the CDR3 is TGTGCCAGCAGTGAAGCGGCCCACCCGTTGCCCTACGAGCAGTACTTC. Supplemented by reference TRBV2 and TRBJ2-7, the full variable domain reads EPEVTQTPSHQVTQMGQEVILRCVPISNHLYFYWYRQILGQKVEFLVSFYNNEISEKSEIFDDQFSVERPDGSNFTLKIRSTKLEDSAMYFCASSEAAHPLPYEQYFGPGTRLTVT.

This clonotype showed up many times. This sequence joins TRBV29-1 and TRBJ2-2; D is uncertain. CDR1 and CDR2 from the germline V gene are SQVTM and ANQGSEA. The V end lost 6 bases, the J end lost 1 base, and 9 bases lay between the germline ends. There are 13 residues in the CDR3. This CDR3 reads CSVATKNTGELFF. In nucleotides, the CDR3 is TGCAGCGTAGCCACTAAGAACACCGGGGAGCTGTTTTTT.

This clonotype was seen a few times. This chain uses TRBV2 with TRBJ1-5, with 8 bases lining up with TRBD1. Germline CDR1 is SNHLY and CDR2 is FYNNEI. With 2 bases clipped from V and 4 bases from J, the junction kept 16 bases outside the gene matches. The CDR3 spans 19 residues. The CDR3 sequence: CASSESQGAVRLGNQPQHF. In nucleotides, the CDR3 is TGTGCCAGCAGTGAATCCCAGGGGGCGGTAAGACTCGGGAATCAGCCCCAGCATTTT.

This chain connects TRBV30 to TRBJ2-1; D is uncertain. V was trimmed by 3 bases and J by 0 bases, leaving 15 bases between them. Looked up from germline, CDR1 is GTSNPN and CDR2 is SVGIG (reference sequence). The CDR3 consists of 16 residues. The CDR3 spells CAWSPRKGSSYNEQFF. CDR3 nucleotide sequence: TGTGCCTGGAGCCCGCGGAAGGGCAGCTCCTACAATGAGCAGTTCTTC.

This clonotype has a count of ten or more. The V gene is TRBV25-1, the J gene TRBJ1-1, with no clear D. The CDR3 has 13 amino acids. Germline V gene data show CDR1 as MGHDK and CDR2 as SYGVNS. Trimming took 6 bases from V and 0 from J, leaving 8 bases between them. CDR3 amino acids: CASSSPMNTEAFF. For the CDR3, the DNA is TGTGCCAGCAGCTCCCCTATGAACACTGAAGCTTTCTTT.

The rearrangement links TRBV7-9 to TRBJ2-5; 12 bases line up with TRBD1. Losses at the gene ends were 4 bases for V and 4 bases for J; bases not matched to a gene: 4. The CDR3 spans 15 residues. Per the germline V gene, CDR1 is SEHNR and CDR2 is FQNEAQ (reference sequence). CDR3 protein: CASSWGQGAVETQYF. The CDR3 nucleotides read TGTGCCAGCAGCTGGGGACAGGGGGCTGTAGAGACCCAGTACTTC. The full variable domain, in which reference TRBV7-9 and TRBJ2-5 provide the parts outside the CDR3, is DTGVSQNPRHKITKRGQNVTFRCDPISEHNRLYWYRQTLGQGPEFLTYFQNEAQLEKSRLLSDRFSAERPKGSFSTLEIQRTEQGDSAMYLCASSWGQGAVETQYFGPGTRLLVL.

This clonotype appeared a few times. The gene calls are TRBV7-9 and TRBJ1-1; the D gene is possibly TRBD1 (5 bases). The CDR3 is 14 amino acids. Germline V gives CDR1 SEHNR, CDR2 FQNEAQ (reference sequence). V was trimmed by 5 bases and J by 4 bases, leaving 14 bases between them. The CDR3 sequence is CASSANYGGTEAFF. In nucleotides, the CDR3 is TGTGCCAGCAGCGCCAACTATGGGGGCACTGAAGCTTTCTTT.

The chain couples TRBV4-3 to TRBJ2-7; 8 positions agree with TRBD2. The CDR3 runs 15 residues. Per germline, CDR1 LGHNA and CDR2 YSLEER. The V and J ends lost 0 bases and 5 bases, in that order; junction bases with no gene match: 6. The CDR3 DNA reads TGCGCCAGCAGCCAAGATGCAGCGGGAGTGAACGAGCAGTACTTC. This gives the protein CASSQDAAGVNEQYF.